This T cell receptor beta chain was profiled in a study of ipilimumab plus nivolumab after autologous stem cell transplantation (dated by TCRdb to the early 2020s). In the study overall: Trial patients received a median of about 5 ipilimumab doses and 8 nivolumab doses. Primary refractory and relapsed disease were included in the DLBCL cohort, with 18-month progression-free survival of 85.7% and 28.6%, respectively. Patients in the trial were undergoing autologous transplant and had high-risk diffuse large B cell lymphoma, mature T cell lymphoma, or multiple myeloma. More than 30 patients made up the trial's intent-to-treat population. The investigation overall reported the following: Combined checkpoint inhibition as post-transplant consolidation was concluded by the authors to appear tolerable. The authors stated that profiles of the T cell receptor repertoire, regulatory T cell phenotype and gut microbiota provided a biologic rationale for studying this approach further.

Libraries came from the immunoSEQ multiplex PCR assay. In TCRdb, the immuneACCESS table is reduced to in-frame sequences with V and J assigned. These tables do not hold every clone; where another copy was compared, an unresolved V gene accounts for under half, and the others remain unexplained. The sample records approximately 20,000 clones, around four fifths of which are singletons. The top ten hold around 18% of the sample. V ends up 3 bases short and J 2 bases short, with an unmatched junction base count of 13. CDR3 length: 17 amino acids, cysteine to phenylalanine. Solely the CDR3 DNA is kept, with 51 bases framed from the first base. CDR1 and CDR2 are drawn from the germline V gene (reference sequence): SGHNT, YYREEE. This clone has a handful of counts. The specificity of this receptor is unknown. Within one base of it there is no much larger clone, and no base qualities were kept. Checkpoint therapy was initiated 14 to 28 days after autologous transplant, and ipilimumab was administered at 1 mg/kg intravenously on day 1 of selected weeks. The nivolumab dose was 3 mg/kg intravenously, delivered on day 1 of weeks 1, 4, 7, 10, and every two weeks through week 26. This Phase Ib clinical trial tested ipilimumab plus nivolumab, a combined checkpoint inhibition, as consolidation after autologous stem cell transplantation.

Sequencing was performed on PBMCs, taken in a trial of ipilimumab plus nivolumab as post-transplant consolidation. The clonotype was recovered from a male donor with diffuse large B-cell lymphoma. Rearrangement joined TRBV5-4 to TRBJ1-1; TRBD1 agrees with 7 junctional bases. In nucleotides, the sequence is TGTGCCAGCAGCTACACTTACACCGGGACAGCCAACACTGAAGCTTTCTTT. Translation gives CASSYTYTGTANTEAFF. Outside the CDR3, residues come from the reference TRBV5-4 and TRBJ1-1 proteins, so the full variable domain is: ETGVTQSPTHLIKTRGQQVTLRCSSQSGHNTVSWYQQALGQGPQFIFQYYREEENGRGNFPPRFSGLQFPNYSSELNVNALELDDSALYLCASSYTYTGTANTEAFFGQGTRLTVV.